This TCR beta chain originates from a study of blood T cell repertoires in COVID-19. Turning to the study itself: COVID-19 samples, acute and convalescent, were from the United States, Italy and Spain. T cells, B-cell-depleted T cells, or PBMCs supplied cDNA or gDNA.

Losses at the gene ends were 7 bases for V and 6 bases for J; bases not matched to a gene: 6. The CDR3 covers 14 residues. Germline V gives CDR1 MNHEY, CDR2 SVGAGI. This clone was recorded a few times. In the original analysis: Amplification of reference gene primers was used by the study to estimate nucleated cell counts. TCRdb keeps only in-frame clones here, not all; method: immunoSEQ multiplex PCR. That table furnishes V, J and clone size, whereas the DNA furnished D and trimming. The sample holds about 90,000 clones, approximately 75% seen once. The specimen sequenced was peripheral blood. This sequence originates from an elderly woman with acute or convalescent COVID-19. The V call is TRBV6-5, the J call TRBJ2-2, with 9 bases that match TRBD1. The CDR3 loop reads CASKTQGAAGELFF. The CDR3 DNA reads TGTGCCAGCAAGACACAGGGGGCAGCCGGGGAGCTGTTTTTT.